A selection of T cell receptor beta chains follows, all from one sample in a study of human T cells and chemical hapten exposure. From the RACE reads, TCRdb called clonotypes with MiXCR, one entry per CDR3 protein. The sample has 80,000 to 95,000 distinct CDR3 sequences, 9.5% to 13% seen once. Source: whole blood, taken in connection with sensitization to the hapten diphenylcyclopropenone (DPC). The receptors were sampled from a man between 18 and 29 years old with alopecia areata. Some clones in this sample may be carry-over from other donors' samples. Each CDR3 is given with its conserved first and last residue. A D gene is named only where the DNA matches it firmly. Clone size is stated in some rows and not others, as once, few, many or a class when expanded.

j_gene: TRBJ2-2; d_gene: TRBD1; v_gene: TRBV27; abundance: .; CDR3nt: TGTGCCAGCAGTTTTGCTGGTGCTGGGACAGGGTACACCGGGGAGCTGTTTTTT; CDR3aa: CASSFAGAGTGYTGELFF
j_gene: TRBJ1-5; d_gene: .; v_gene: TRBV7-3; abundance: .; CDR3nt: TGTGCCTGCTCACGGGGCAATCAGCCCCAGCATTTT; CDR3aa: CACSRGNQPQHF
j_gene: TRBJ2-7; d_gene: TRBD2; v_gene: TRBV28; abundance: .; CDR3nt: TGTGCCAGCAGTTGGGAGGGCCGCTCCTACGAGCAGTACTTC; CDR3aa: CASSWEGRSYEQYF
j_gene: TRBJ2-5; d_gene: TRBD2; v_gene: TRBV28; abundance: .; CDR3nt: TGTGCCAGCACCCCGACTAGCGGGGTCCAAGAGACCCAGTACTTC; CDR3aa: CASTPTSGVQETQYF
j_gene: TRBJ2-7; d_gene: .; v_gene: TRBV27; abundance: many; CDR3nt: TGTGCCAGCAGTCCCCGACAGGCAATTGGCCGGGACGAGCAGTACTTC; CDR3aa: CASSPRQAIGRDEQYF
j_gene: TRBJ1-1; d_gene: .; v_gene: TRBV6-6; abundance: few; CDR3nt: TGTGCCAGCAGTGCGCTCGGCGGTACTGAAGCTTTCTTT; CDR3aa: CASSALGGTEAFF
j_gene: TRBJ2-3; d_gene: TRBD2; v_gene: TRBV28; abundance: .; CDR3nt: TGTGCCAGCTTCAAGCGGGGAGAAGTCACAGATACGCAGTATTTT; CDR3aa: CASFKRGEVTDTQYF
j_gene: TRBJ2-7; d_gene: .; v_gene: TRBV11-2; abundance: .; CDR3nt: TGTGCCAGCAGCCTCCCTCAGGGGACCCTCTCCTACGAGCAGTACTTC; CDR3aa: CASSLPQGTLSYEQYF
j_gene: TRBJ2-2; d_gene: .; v_gene: TRBV9; abundance: few; CDR3nt: TGTGCCAGCAGCGATAGTAGATGGAGGGGCCCCGTTTCCGGGGAGCTGTTTTTT; CDR3aa: CASSDSRWRGPVSGELFF
j_gene: TRBJ1-2; d_gene: .; v_gene: TRBV7-2; abundance: many; CDR3nt: TGTGCCAGCAGCTTAGCAGGGGGCTATGGCTACACCTTC; CDR3aa: CASSLAGGYGYTF
j_gene: TRBJ1-1; d_gene: .; v_gene: TRBV14; abundance: few; CDR3nt: TGTGCCAGCAGCCATAAGGCTCGGATGAACACTGAAGCTTTCTTT; CDR3aa: CASSHKARMNTEAFF